This record looks at one TCR beta chain sequence and its context. Its antigen is undetermined. Repertoires were generated with immunoSEQ multiplex PCR, while TCRdb's copy carries only in-frame clones and drops some. Of around 180,000 clones in the sample, about 90% are singletons; the top ten hold approximately 7.7%. The source of the sample is a study of T cell responses to AZD1222 COVID-19 vaccine. Findings of the study overall: Per reports, nearly half of all spike-specific TCRs target regions that are unmutated in variants.

This CDR3 spans 15 amino acids. Trimming cost V 6 bases and J 4 bases, with 19 bases left between them. Germline-derived CDR1 and CDR2 are SGHAT and FQNNGV. This material consisted of peripheral blood, taken on day 0 of AZD1222 vaccination. The source of this sequence is an adult in good health. J is TRBJ2-7 and V is TRBV11-2, with D perhaps being TRBD1 or TRBD2 (6 bases each). CDR3: CASSPSSGAAYEQYF. The CDR3 nucleotides read TGTGCCAGCAGTCCTAGCTCGGGGGCCGCGTACGAGCAGTACTTC.